The 28 T cell receptor beta chains presented below share a single source sample, sequenced in a study of cytomegalovirus exposure and HLA in healthy donors. The PCR had 60 Vbeta and 13 Jbeta primers. TCRdb's table, derived via immunoSEQ multiplex PCR, lists solely in-frame clones and lacks some. Of about 170,000 clones in the sample, approximately 70% were seen once. The sample was PBMCs. The receptors were sampled from a man aged 40-49 years in good health and CMV-seropositive.

This clone was counted once. V usage is TRBV15 and J usage is TRBJ1-5; D unclear. Trimming removed 1 base from V and 0 bases from J, with 7 bases in between. The CDR3 is 15 residues long. The germline V gene has CDR1 LNHNV and CDR2 YYDKDF (reference sequence). CDR3 nucleotides: TGTGCCACCAGCAGAGCCGGTAGTAGCAATCAGCCCCAGCATTTT. Amino acids: CATSRAGSSNQPQHF.

The chain is built from TRBV2 and TRBJ2-7; 9 nucleotides match TRBD1. The length of the CDR3 is 15 residues. Looked up from germline, CDR1 is SNHLY and CDR2 is FYNNEI. With 1 base clipped from V and 1 base from J, the junction kept 2 bases outside the gene matches. This CDR3 reads CASSEGTGESYEQYF. The CDR3 nucleotides read TGTGCCAGCAGTGAAGGGACAGGGGAATCCTACGAGCAGTACTTC.

This clone was observed a handful of times. The chain is built from TRBV5-1 and TRBJ1-3, with 9 bases aligning to TRBD1. The CDR3 covers 16 residues. Germline-derived CDR1 and CDR2 are SGHRS and YFSETQ. After removal of 0 bases from V and 4 bases from J, the junction contained 5 bases not matched to a gene. The CDR3 region is CASSLASGTGGNTIYF. As DNA, the CDR3 is TGCGCCAGCAGCTTGGCCTCAGGGACAGGGGGAAACACCATATATTTT.

The chain is built from TRBV27 and TRBJ2-7; 9 bases agree with TRBD1. Per the germline V gene, CDR1 is MNHEY and CDR2 is SMNVEV (reference sequence). The CDR3 covers 14 residues. The junction had 11 bases not matched to a gene; V was cut back by 5 bases and J by 9 bases. The CDR3 sequence is CASSTGTGTLSQYF. The CDR3 coding sequence is TGTGCCAGCAGTACCGGGACAGGGACTTTATCGCAGTACTTC.

In nucleotides, the CDR3 is TGTGCCAGCAGCCCCGGACTAGCGGGGGCGGGGACCGGGGAGCTGTTTTTT. Translating it yields CASSPGLAGAGTGELFF. The chain joins TRBV7-3 to TRBJ2-2; 13 bases are a match to TRBD2. Germline CDR1 reads SGHTA; CDR2 reads FQGTGA. CDR3 size: 17 residues. Trimming cost V 5 bases and J 5 bases; bases outside gene matches: 8.

The count of this clone is one. The gene calls are TRBV4-1 and TRBJ1-2; TRBD1 matches at 8 bases. V shed 1 base, J shed 1 base, and the junction held 5 bases outside the gene matches. Germline CDR1 and CDR2: MGHRA and YSYEKL. The CDR3 runs 16 residues. CDR3: CASSQVGQASNYGYTF. As DNA, the CDR3 is TGCGCCAGCAGCCAAGTGGGACAGGCGAGTAACTATGGCTACACCTTC.

This chain connects TRBV25-1 to TRBJ1-2; D not certain. Germline loops: CDR1 MGHDK, CDR2 SYGVNS. The ends were cut back, 2 bases at V and 4 bases at J, with 8 bases in the middle. This CDR3 is built from 13 residues. The CDR3 sequence: CASSEDGGYGYTF. The CDR3 DNA follows: TGTGCCAGCAGTGAAGACGGCGGCTATGGCTACACCTTC.

V usage is TRBV9 and J usage is TRBJ2-7; 8 bases fit TRBD1. This CDR3 is built from 14 residues. Germline-derived CDR1 and CDR2 are SGDLS and YYNGEE. Losses at the gene ends were 4 bases for V and 2 bases for J; bases not matched to a gene: 5. As DNA, the CDR3 is TGTGCCAGCAGCCTATCGACAGGGGCCTACGAGCAGTACTTC. Translated: CASSLSTGAYEQYF.

This clone was seen a handful of times. The rearrangement uses TRBV6-6 and TRBJ2-2, with D perhaps matching TRBD1 (6 bases). There are 15 residues in the CDR3. Germline V gene data show CDR1 as MNHNY and CDR2 as SVGAGI (reference sequence). Trimming shortened V by 0 bases and J by 1 base, and 6 bases separated the two germline ends. CDR3 protein: CASSYSTGNTGELFF. CDR3 nucleotides: TGTGCCAGCAGTTACTCGACAGGGAACACCGGGGAGCTGTTTTTT.

The chain is built from TRBV9 and TRBJ2-7; tentative D call: TRBD2 (7 bases). CDR1 is SGDLS and CDR2 is YYNGEE in the germline V gene. The CDR3 is 14 amino acids. V lost 4 bases, J lost 4 bases, and 15 bases lay in between. CDR3: CASSSQGGGYEQYF. The CDR3, as DNA: TGTGCCAGCAGCTCCCAGGGAGGGGGATACGAGCAGTACTTC.

This clone was recorded at least ten times. Different DNA sequences within this sample yield the same CDR3. The chain carries TRBV7-2 and TRBJ1-1; D is unresolved. This CDR3 contains 15 residues. CDR1 is SGHTA, CDR2 FQGNSA, per germline. The V end was cut by 6 bases, the J end by 1 base, with 15 bases between. This CDR3 is CASRPTGSQNTEAFF. In DNA, the CDR3 is TGTGCCAGCAGACCCACGGGGTCCCAGAACACTGAAGCTTTCTTT.

The chain carries TRBV19 and TRBJ1-6; D is possibly TRBD1 (5 bases). V dropped 7 bases and J dropped 8 bases, with 9 bases sitting between them. CDR1 is LNHDA, CDR2 SQIVND, per germline (reference sequence). The CDR3 is 12 residues long. This CDR3 is CASMGQYSPLHF. The CDR3 bases are TGTGCCAGTATGGGGCAGTATTCACCCCTCCACTTT.

The rearrangement uses TRBV5-4 and TRBJ1-4; 9 bases are shared with TRBD1. The CDR3 covers 15 residues. V lost 2 bases and J lost 9; bases outside the gene matches: 8. CDR1 is SGHNT and CDR2 is YYREEE in the germline V gene (reference sequence). The chain's CDR3 is CASSLQGQGIKKLFF. Written as DNA, the CDR3 is TGTGCCAGCAGCTTACAGGGACAGGGTATCAAAAAACTGTTTTTT.

The rearrangement links TRBV14 to TRBJ1-2, with D tentatively TRBD1 (5 bases). Trimming took 7 bases from V and 6 from J, leaving 15 bases between them. Germline assignment: CDR1 SGHDN and CDR2 FVKESK. The CDR3 length is 13 residues. The DNA for the CDR3 is TGTGCCAGCAACAAAATGGCAGGGAATGGCTACACCTTC. Encoded protein: CASNKMAGNGYTF.

The table lists this clone with a count of one. This rearrangement joins TRBV4-2 to TRBJ2-3; 11 positions agree with TRBD2. Germline V gene sequence: CDR1 LGHNA, CDR2 YNFKEQ. V dropped 5 bases and J dropped 2; count of bases not matched to a gene: 6. The CDR3 is made up of 16 amino acids. The CDR3 spells CASSTLAGGTTDTQYF. The CDR3 coding sequence is TGTGCCAGCAGCACCTTAGCGGGGGGGACCACAGATACGCAGTATTTT.

The genes are TRBV5-1 and TRBJ2-2; 10 bases are shared with TRBD1. The CDR3 is 15 amino acids. Germline-derived CDR1 and CDR2 are SGHRS and YFSETQ. V shed 3 bases and J 4 bases; nucleotides not matched to a gene: 3. The DNA of the CDR3 is TGCGCCAGCAGCTCCGGACAGGGGGGCACCGGGGAGCTGTTTTTT. Its protein is CASSSGQGGTGELFF. The variable domain in full, completed from reference TRBV5-1 and TRBJ2-2, reads KAGVTQTPRYLIKTRGQQVTLSCSPISGHRSVSWYQQTPGQGLQFLFEYFSETQRNKGNFPGRFSGRQFSNSRSEMNVSTLELGDSALYLCASSSGQGGTGELFFGEGSRLTVL.

The sample holds one count of this clone. The V gene is TRBV9, the J gene TRBJ2-7; a weak D match, TRBD2 (6 bases). Germline lookup yields CDR1 SGDLS and CDR2 YYNGEE. With 4 bases removed from V and 7 bases from J, the gap between germline ends came to 18 bases. The length of the CDR3 is 14 residues. The DNA for the CDR3 is TGTGCCAGCAGCTACGGAGGGGCCGGTGGTGAGCAGTACTTC. Its protein is CASSYGGAGGEQYF.

The V gene is TRBV11-2, the J gene TRBJ2-1; D remains unclear. CDR1 is SGHAT and CDR2 is FQNNGV in the germline V gene. The length of the CDR3 is 12 residues. V was clipped by 2 bases and J by 7 bases, with 6 bases between them. The DNA of the CDR3 is TGTGCCAGCAGCTTACTCGGGAATGAGCAGTTCTTC. This codes for CASSLLGNEQFF. The variable domain in full, completed from reference TRBV11-2 and TRBJ2-1, reads EAGVAQSPRYKIIEKRQSVAFWCNPISGHATLYWYQQILGQGPKLLIQFQNNGVVDDSQLPKDRFSAERLKGVDSTLKIQPAKLEDSAVYLCASSLLGNEQFFGPGTRLTVL.

V is TRBV6-6 and J is TRBJ1-4, with no clear D. Trimming shortened V by 7 bases and J by 3 bases, and 12 bases separated the two germline ends. The germline CDR1 and CDR2 sequences are MNHNY and SVGAGI (reference sequence). The CDR3 contains 14 residues. This CDR3 is CASKIADSNEKLFF. CDR3 in DNA: TGTGCCAGCAAAATAGCCGACTCTAATGAAAAACTGTTTTTT.

V and J are TRBV19 and TRBJ1-2; TRBD1 matches 9 bases. The CDR3 spans 13 residues. Germline trimming cut 4 bases from V and 8 bases from J; bases unmatched to any gene: 5. CDR1 is LNHDA and CDR2 is SQIVND in the germline V gene (reference sequence). The CDR3 protein is CASSTQGAQGYTF. The CDR3 nucleotides read TGTGCCAGTAGTACACAGGGGGCGCAGGGCTACACCTTC.

This clone came up a few times. V is TRBV2 and J is TRBJ2-7, with D tentatively TRBD1 (5 bases). The CDR3 sequence is 13 residues long. Per germline, CDR1 SNHLY and CDR2 FYNNEI. V was trimmed by 7 bases and J by 4 bases, leaving 14 bases between them. The CDR3 sequence: CASIPKGMYEQYF. For the CDR3, the DNA is TGTGCCAGCATTCCCAAGGGGATGTACGAGCAGTACTTC.

This clone was detected only once. The V and J genes are TRBV30 and TRBJ2-7, with 7 bases identical to TRBD2. CDR1 and CDR2 (germline): GTSNPN, SVGIG (reference sequence). After removal of 4 bases from V and 2 bases from J, the junction contained 5 bases not matched to a gene. The CDR3 has 13 amino acids. CDR3 protein: CAWNHGGAYEQYF. CDR3 nucleotide sequence: TGTGCCTGGAACCATGGGGGGGCCTACGAGCAGTACTTC.

A few counts support this clone. Written as DNA, the CDR3 is TGTGCCAGCAGCCCAGACAGGGACGTTACTGAAGCTTTCTTT. It codes for CASSPDRDVTEAFF. This rearrangement joins TRBV27 to TRBJ1-1; 7 bases are shared with TRBD1. Germline CDR1 reads MNHEY; CDR2 reads SMNVEV (reference sequence). V gave up 6 bases and J gave up 5 bases; unmatched junction bases: 9. The CDR3 length is 14 residues.

This clone was counted only a few times. The chain links TRBV9 to TRBJ1-4, with a weak D call TRBD1 (5 bases). The CDR3 has 16 amino acids. The germline V and J ends were trimmed by 0 bases and 3 bases, with 12 bases remaining between them. Germline-derived CDR1 and CDR2 are SGDLS and YYNGEE. CDR3 sequence reads: CASSVAGGTANEKLFF. The CDR3 DNA reads TGTGCCAGCAGCGTAGCTGGCGGGACGGCTAATGAAAAACTGTTTTTT.

As concerns this clone: One end of the junction varies from germline; a read error may be responsible. J is TRBJ2-7 and V is TRBV5-1, with 7 bases that match TRBD1. CDR3 length equals 13 residues. CDR1 and CDR2 (germline): SGHRS, YFSETQ. The CDR3 region is CASSFDREVAQYF. The CDR3 nucleotides are TGCGCAAGCAGCTTTGACAGGGAAGTTGCGCAGTACTTC.

The chain couples TRBV9 to TRBJ2-2, with a tentative D call TRBD1 (5 bases). The ends were cut back, 0 bases at V and 4 bases at J, with 13 bases in the middle. CDR1 is SGDLS, CDR2 YYNGEE, per germline. The CDR3 is 16 amino acids. The CDR3 region has the DNA TGTGCCAGCAGCGTAGAGGGCAGGGCTAGCACCGGGGAGCTGTTTTTT. Its translation: CASSVEGRASTGELFF.

The rearrangement joins TRBV7-2 to TRBJ2-3; 9 bases match TRBD1. The CDR3 has 15 amino acids. V trimming: 4 bases; J trimming: 2 bases; junction bases outside the gene matches: 4. Germline V CDR1 and CDR2: SGHTA, FQGNSA. The CDR3 bases are TGTGCCAGCAGCTCCGGGACAGGGTACACAGATACGCAGTATTTT. Translation: CASSSGTGYTDTQYF.

The J gene is TRBJ1-1, the V gene TRBV5-4, with D tentatively TRBD1 (6 bases). The ends were cut back, 4 bases at V and 2 bases at J, with 15 bases in the middle. From germline, CDR1 is SGHNT and CDR2 YYREEE (reference sequence). The CDR3 is made up of 15 amino acids. CDR3 sequence (DNA): TGTGCCAGCAGCCCTTCGGCAGGGGAAAACACTGAAGCTTTCTTT. Its protein is CASSPSAGENTEAFF.